A selection of T cell receptor beta chains follows, all from one sample in a study of control samples from healthy donors and cancer patients. Here immunoSEQ multiplex PCR was the method, and the copy in TCRdb shows in-frame clones only, minus some. The sample includes about 96,000 clones, approximately 95% of them seen just once. The sequenced material came from blood. All receptors derive from a man aged 18 to 29 in good health. CDR3s include the opening cysteine and the closing phenylalanine or tryptophan. The order of the fields is J gene, D gene, clone size, V gene, CDR3 DNA, CDR3 protein. A D gene is named only where the DNA matches it firmly. Expanded clones are given a class, and other clones once, few, many or no size at all.

j_call: TRBJ1-5
d_call: -
clone_size: -
v_call: TRBV5-5
cdr3_nt: TGTGCCAGCAGCTTGGACGGGAGGGGTCAGCCCCAGCATTTT
cdr3_aa: CASSLDGRGQPQHF

j_call: TRBJ2-5
d_call: -
clone_size: once
v_call: TRBV2
cdr3_nt: TGTGCCAGCAGTGAAGAATGCGGAACAGGGAGGCAGGTCCAAGAGACCCAGTACTTC
cdr3_aa: CASSEECGTGRQVQETQYF

j_call: TRBJ1-1
d_call: -
clone_size: -
v_call: TRBV6-6
cdr3_nt: TGTGCCAGCCGTTCGGCTGGGGCTTTCTTT
cdr3_aa: CASRSAGAFF

j_call: TRBJ1-1
d_call: -
clone_size: -
v_call: TRBV6-5
cdr3_nt: TGTGCCAGCAGTTACTCGAAATCGAGGAACACTGAAGCTTTCTTT
cdr3_aa: CASSYSKSRNTEAFF

j_call: TRBJ1-3
d_call: -
clone_size: -
v_call: TRBV13
cdr3_nt: TGTGCCAGCAGCTCCGGACAGTACCTATCTGGAAACACCATATATTTT
cdr3_aa: CASSSGQYLSGNTIYF

j_call: TRBJ2-3
d_call: TRBD2
clone_size: -
v_call: TRBV9
cdr3_nt: TGTGCCAGCAGCGTAGCTAATAGGGGAGGGACAGATACGCAGTATTTT
cdr3_aa: CASSVANRGGTDTQYF

j_call: TRBJ1-1
d_call: TRBD1
clone_size: once
v_call: TRBV7-9
cdr3_nt: TGTGCCAGCGGGGACAGGCTGGACACTGAAGCTTTCTTT
cdr3_aa: CASGDRLDTEAFF

j_call: TRBJ1-6
d_call: TRBD1
clone_size: -
v_call: TRBV27
cdr3_nt: TGTGCCAGCAGTTGGACAGGGGTTACTAATTCACCCCTCCACTTT
cdr3_aa: CASSWTGVTNSPLHF

j_call: TRBJ2-7
d_call: -
clone_size: few
v_call: TRBV6-5
cdr3_nt: TGTGCCAGCAGCAAGCCGGGACCGGGGTTATACGAGCAGTACTTC
cdr3_aa: CASSKPGPGLYEQYF

j_call: TRBJ2-5
d_call: -
clone_size: -
v_call: TRBV6-5
cdr3_nt: TGTGCCAGCAGTCTGGACGGGCGGGGAGAGACCCAGTACTTC
cdr3_aa: CASSLDGRGETQYF

j_call: TRBJ1-1
d_call: -
clone_size: -
v_call: TRBV4-3
cdr3_nt: TGCGCCAGCAGCCAAGATCGGGGAGAATTGAACACTGAAGCTTTCTTT
cdr3_aa: CASSQDRGELNTEAFF

j_call: TRBJ1-1
d_call: -
clone_size: -
v_call: TRBV30
cdr3_nt: TGTGCCTGGAGCCCGGGTCAGGGGCATGCTTTCTTT
cdr3_aa: CAWSPGQGHAFF

j_call: TRBJ2-3
d_call: TRBD2
clone_size: -
v_call: TRBV7-2
cdr3_nt: TGTGCCAGCAGCCAAAAACTTGGGACTAGCGGGTGGGGTTCGGATACGCAGTATTTT
cdr3_aa: CASSQKLGTSGWGSDTQYF

j_call: TRBJ2-7
d_call: TRBD2
clone_size: few
v_call: TRBV27
cdr3_nt: TGTGCCAGCAGTTCCCAAGCGGGAGCGACCTACGAGCAGTACTTC
cdr3_aa: CASSSQAGATYEQYF

j_call: TRBJ2-7
d_call: TRBD1
clone_size: -
v_call: TRBV4-1
cdr3_nt: TGCGCCAGCAGCCCCCGGACAGGGACATACGAGCAGTACTTC
cdr3_aa: CASSPRTGTYEQYF

j_call: TRBJ1-1
d_call: TRBD1
clone_size: once
v_call: TRBV29-1
cdr3_nt: TGCAGCGTTGAGAGGGACAGTTCTCCCTCACATACGAACACTGAAGCTTTCTTT
cdr3_aa: CSVERDSSPSHTNTEAFF

j_call: TRBJ1-1
d_call: -
clone_size: -
v_call: TRBV20-1
cdr3_nt: TGCAGTGCTCAGGAGAACACTGAAGCTTTCTTT
cdr3_aa: CSAQENTEAFF

j_call: TRBJ1-1
d_call: TRBD1
clone_size: -
v_call: TRBV27
cdr3_nt: TGTGCCAGCAGTCCTGGGACAGGGGAGGACACTGAAGCTTTCTTT
cdr3_aa: CASSPGTGEDTEAFF

j_call: TRBJ1-1
d_call: TRBD1
clone_size: -
v_call: TRBV5-1
cdr3_nt: TGCGCCAGCAGTCTTGGGACAGGGGTTATGAACACTGAAGCTTTCTTT
cdr3_aa: CASSLGTGVMNTEAFF

j_call: TRBJ1-3
d_call: -
clone_size: -
v_call: TRBV6-6
cdr3_nt: TGTGCCAGCAGTACTGTCGGAAACACCATATATTTT
cdr3_aa: CASSTVGNTIYF

j_call: TRBJ1-2
d_call: -
clone_size: -
v_call: TRBV27
cdr3_nt: TGTGCCAGCCAAGGTTTAGACTATGGCTACACCTTC
cdr3_aa: CASQGLDYGYTF

j_call: TRBJ1-2
d_call: -
clone_size: -
v_call: TRBV2
cdr3_nt: TGTGCCAGCAGTGACAGGTACAGCTATGGCTACACCTTC
cdr3_aa: CASSDRYSYGYTF

j_call: TRBJ2-2
d_call: -
clone_size: -
v_call: TRBV6-2/TRBV6-3
cdr3_nt: TGTGCCAGCAGTTACGAGGGCAGGACAAACACCGGGGAGCTGTTTTTT
cdr3_aa: CASSYEGRTNTGELFF

j_call: TRBJ1-2
d_call: -
clone_size: -
v_call: TRBV27
cdr3_nt: TGTGCCAGCTCCGAGAACACGTTTCGGGATGGCTACACCTTC
cdr3_aa: CASSENTFRDGYTF

j_call: TRBJ2-2
d_call: TRBD2
clone_size: -
v_call: TRBV6-4
cdr3_nt: TGTGCCAGCAGTGACGGGGGGGCCGGGGAGCTGTTTTTT
cdr3_aa: CASSDGGAGELFF